This T cell receptor beta chain emerged from a study of blood T cell repertoires in COVID-19. Study overall: PBMCs, B-cell-depleted T cells, or T cells were the source of the cDNA or gDNA that made up the material.

TCRdb keeps only in-frame clones here, not all; method: immunoSEQ multiplex PCR. Among some 250,000 clones, 86% were seen once, and the ten largest hold approximately 13%. The CDR3 is made up of 19 amino acids. The V gene's germline CDR1 is KGHSH and CDR2 LQKENI. The germline V and J ends were trimmed by 3 bases and 3 bases, with 24 bases remaining between them. The chain joins TRBV18 to TRBJ2-4; the D gene is possibly TRBD1 (7 bases). What was sequenced was peripheral blood. This TCR was sampled from a man older than 75 with acute or convalescent COVID-19. Here the CDR3 reads CASSPRPATRGQGKNIQYF. CDR3 sequence (DNA): TGTGCCAGCTCACCTCGACCAGCGACTAGGGGGCAGGGCAAAAACATTCAGTACTTC.